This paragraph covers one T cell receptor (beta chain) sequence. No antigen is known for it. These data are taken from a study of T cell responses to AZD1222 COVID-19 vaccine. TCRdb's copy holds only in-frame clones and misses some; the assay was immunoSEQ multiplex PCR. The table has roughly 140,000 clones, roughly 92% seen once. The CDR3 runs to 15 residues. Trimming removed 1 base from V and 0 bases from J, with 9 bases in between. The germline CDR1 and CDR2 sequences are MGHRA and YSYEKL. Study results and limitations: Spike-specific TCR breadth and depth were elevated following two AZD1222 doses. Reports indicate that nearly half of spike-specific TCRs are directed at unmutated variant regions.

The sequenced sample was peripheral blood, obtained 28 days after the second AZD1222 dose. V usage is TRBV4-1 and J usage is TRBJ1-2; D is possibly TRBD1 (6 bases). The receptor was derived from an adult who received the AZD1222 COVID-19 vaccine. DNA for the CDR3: TGCGCCAGCAGCCAAGTGACAGGCTCTAACTATGGCTACACCTTC. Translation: CASSQVTGSNYGYTF.